What follows are 20 T cell receptor beta chains derived from one specimen sequenced in a study of Tregs in tolerant kidney transplant recipients. Assay used: immunoSEQ multiplex PCR; TCRdb lists only in-frame clones, some missing. Altogether more than 60,000 clones are present, approximately 85% being singletons, with the ten largest covering about 2%. Source: Tregs from blood, taken before the transplant. All receptors come from a human donor who received a combined kidney and bone marrow transplant.

V and J are TRBV2 and TRBJ1-1, with D possibly matching TRBD1 (5 bases). Per germline, CDR1 SNHLY and CDR2 FYNNEI. This CDR3 is built from 14 residues. V was clipped by 8 bases and J by 0 bases, with 13 bases between them. CDR3 region: CASVQGWMNTEAFF. The CDR3 DNA sequence: TGTGCCAGCGTTCAGGGTTGGATGAACACTGAAGCTTTCTTT.

The V call is TRBV30, the J call TRBJ1-5, with a possible D match to TRBD1 (6 bases). Germline CDR1 reads GTSNPN; CDR2 reads SVGIG (reference sequence). The CDR3 runs 13 residues. Trimming left V 0 bases short and J 7 bases short, with 10 bases between. The CDR3 region is CAWSVLRGQPQHF. The CDR3 nucleotides are TGTGCCTGGAGTGTACTTAGGGGGCAGCCCCAGCATTTT. The full variable domain, its missing parts supplied by reference TRBV30 and TRBJ1-5, is SQTIHQWPATLVQPVGSPLSLECTVEGTSNPNLYWYRQAAGRGLQLLFYSVGIGQISSEVPQNLSASRPQDRQFILSSKKLLLSDSGFYLCAWSVLRGQPQHFGDGTRLSIL.

This clone was observed a handful of times. The gene calls are TRBV7-2 and TRBJ2-3; D perhaps matches TRBD1 (6 bases). Per germline, CDR1 SGHTA and CDR2 FQGNSA. V lost 3 bases, J lost 1 base, and 8 bases lay in between. The CDR3 runs to 14 residues. The CDR3 DNA reads as TGTGCCAGCAGCTTGGGGGCCGGCACAGATACGCAGTATTTT. Translated, it gives CASSLGAGTDTQYF.

The V and J genes are TRBV28 and TRBJ2-5; 8 bases align to TRBD2. Germline V CDR1 and CDR2: MDHEN, SYDVKM. This CDR3 comprises 15 residues. J lost 4 bases, V lost 4 bases, and 8 bases had no gene match. The CDR3, as DNA: TGTGCCAGCAGTTACCAAGGGACTAGTGGAGAGACCCAGTACTTC. Translating it yields CASSYQGTSGETQYF. Based on the CDR3 plus reference TRBV28 and TRBJ2-5, the full variable domain is DVKVTQSSRYLVKRTGEKVFLECVQDMDHENMFWYRQDPGLGLRLIYFSYDVKMKEKGDIPEGYSVSREKKERFSLILESASTNQTSMYLCASSYQGTSGETQYFGPGTRLLVL.

The gene calls are TRBV10-1 and TRBJ2-7; D is ambiguous. Germline V gives CDR1 WNHNN, CDR2 SYGVQD (reference sequence). The ends were cut back, 5 bases at V and 1 base at J, with 9 bases in the middle. The CDR3 spans 13 residues. CDR3 amino acids: CASSPGPSYEQYF. CDR3 in DNA: TGCGCCAGCAGTCCCGGACCTTCCTACGAGCAGTACTTC.

This clone has more than one count but fewer than ten. V usage is TRBV7-9 and J usage is TRBJ1-4; D is ambiguous. This CDR3 region has 14 residues. Trimming took 5 bases from V and 4 from J, leaving 11 bases between them. Germline V gene sequence: CDR1 SEHNR, CDR2 FQNEAQ (reference sequence). The CDR3 loop reads CASSPKPFNEKLFF. CDR3 DNA sequence: TGTGCCAGCAGCCCCAAACCCTTTAATGAAAAACTGTTTTTT.

The rearrangement joins TRBV18 to TRBJ2-5, with 8 positions matching TRBD1. Losses at the gene ends were 6 bases for V and 11 bases for J; bases not matched to a gene: 11. CDR3 size: 13 residues. Germline CDR1 KGHSH, CDR2 LQKENI. The CDR3 DNA sequence: TGTGCCAGCTCCTCCGGGACAGGTAGTGAGCAGTACTTC. Protein sequence: CASSSGTGSEQYF. Full variable domain (remainder filled in from reference TRBV18 and TRBJ2-5): NAGVMQNPRHLVRRRGQEARLRCSPMKGHSHVYWYRQLPEEGLKFMVYLQKENIIDESGMPKERFSAEFPKEGPSILRIQQVVRGDSAAYFCASSSGTGSEQYFGPGTRLLVL.

The chain carries TRBV9 and TRBJ1-2; no clear D gene. This CDR3 region has 14 residues. Trimming left V 0 bases short and J 8 bases short, with 14 bases between. CDR1 is SGDLS, CDR2 YYNGEE, per germline. The CDR3 bases are TGTGCCAGCAGCGTAGGGCTAATCCCGGAAGGCTACACCTTC. Its translation: CASSVGLIPEGYTF.

The gene calls are TRBV9 and TRBJ2-5; 11 nucleotides match TRBD1. Germline-derived CDR1 and CDR2 are SGDLS and YYNGEE. Trimming took 4 bases from V and 1 from J; bases not matched to a gene: 6. The CDR3 covers 16 residues. CDR3 in DNA: TGTGCCAGCAGCAGAGGGACAGGGGGTCCCCAAGAGACCCAGTACTTC. Its translation is CASSRGTGGPQETQYF.

V and J are TRBV14 and TRBJ2-1; maybe TRBD2 (5 bases). The CDR3 sequence is 16 residues long. Trimming shortened V by 7 bases and J by 6 bases, and 22 bases separated the two germline ends. Germline V gene sequence: CDR1 SGHDN, CDR2 FVKESK. CDR3 coding DNA: TGTGCCAGCACCCCAGTCGGAGCGGCCCCGGGCAATGAGCAGTTCTTC. It is translated as CASTPVGAAPGNEQFF.

The chain recombines TRBV6-1 with TRBJ1-1; a possible D gene is TRBD1 (6 bases). CDR1 and CDR2 from the germline V gene are MNHNS and SASEGT. The CDR3 is 14 amino acids. V was shortened by 8 bases and J by 4 bases, with 17 bases between the two germline ends. The CDR3 region has the DNA TGTGCCAGCCGAAGGGGGGAACAGAGCACTGAAGCTTTCTTT. This codes for CASRRGEQSTEAFF.

The chain employs TRBV15 and TRBJ2-3, with 8 bases identical to TRBD1. Germline CDR1 and CDR2: LNHNV and YYDKDF (reference sequence). Trimming removed 2 bases from V and 5 bases from J; junction bases left unmatched: 15. This CDR3 is 18 amino acids long. The CDR3 DNA sequence: TGTGCCACCAGCAGAAGAGGAGGAGGCAGGGGGCCGAGAGATACGCAGTATTTT. Amino acid sequence: CATSRRGGGRGPRDTQYF.

As DNA, the CDR3 is TGCAGCGCCGAGGATATCGTGTGGGGCTACACCTTC. Amino acid sequence: CSAEDIVWGYTF. The chain has TRBV29-1 and TRBJ1-2, with D unclear. CDR1 SQVTM and CDR2 ANQGSEA come from the germline V gene. The CDR3 consists of 12 residues. The ends were cut back, 7 bases at V and 8 bases at J, with 17 bases in the middle.

The genes are TRBV28 and TRBJ2-1; D remains unclear. The length of the CDR3 is 12 residues. CDR1 MDHEN and CDR2 SYDVKM come from the germline V gene. V gave up 5 bases and J gave up 3 bases, with 5 bases separating them. The CDR3 DNA sequence: TGTGCCAGCAGTGAGCTCTACAATGAGCAGTTCTTC. It translates to CASSELYNEQFF.

Only one count was recorded for this clone. J is TRBJ2-3 and V is TRBV23-1; D call uncertain. TRBV23-1 is annotated as an ORF whose role is uncertain. The CDR3 extends over 14 amino acids. V gave up 2 bases and J gave up 3 bases, with 9 bases separating them. The CDR3 reads CASSQSPATDTQYF. As DNA, the CDR3 is TGCGCCAGCAGTCAAAGCCCAGCGACAGATACGCAGTATTTT.

V gene TRBV19 combines with J gene TRBJ2-3; 7 bases align to TRBD1. J was trimmed by 5 bases and V by 4 bases; bases with no gene match: 6. Germline CDR1 LNHDA, CDR2 SQIVND (reference sequence). The CDR3 runs to 14 residues. The CDR3, as DNA: TGTGCCAGTAGTACAACAGGGGCCGTAGATACGCAGTATTTT. This translates into CASSTTGAVDTQYF.

The CDR3 sequence is CASSQDPGDPIYF. Written as DNA, the CDR3 is TGTGCCAGCAGCCAAGATCCGGGAGACCCTATATATTTT. The rearrangement uses TRBV14 and TRBJ1-3; D is unresolved. The V end was cut by 0 bases, the J end by 13 bases, with 13 bases between. The germline V gene has CDR1 SGHDN and CDR2 FVKESK. The CDR3 has 13 amino acids. The complete variable domain, with remaining parts taken from reference TRBV14 and TRBJ1-3, reads EAGVTQFPSHSVIEKGQTVTLRCDPISGHDNLYWYRRVMGKEIKFLLHFVKESKQDESGMPNNRFLAERTGGTYSTLKVQPAELEDSGVYFCASSQDPGDPIYFGEGSWLTVV.

The rearrangement joins TRBV10-3 to TRBJ2-3; 11 bases agree with TRBD2. J gave up 3 bases and V 3 bases, and 8 bases lay outside the gene matches. The CDR3 is made up of 17 amino acids. Germline assignment: CDR1 ENHRY and CDR2 SYGVKD. The CDR3 DNA reads TGTGCCATCAGTGACTTCCTAGCGGGGGGTGATACAGATACGCAGTATTTT. Its protein is CAISDFLAGGDTDTQYF.

J is TRBJ2-3 and V is TRBV7-9, with 7 bases that match TRBD2. J was trimmed by 4 bases and V by 0 bases; bases with no gene match: 4. There are 15 residues in the CDR3. Germline loops: CDR1 SEHNR, CDR2 FQNEAQ (reference sequence). The CDR3 here is CASSLAQTSSDTQYF. The CDR3 bases are TGTGCCAGCAGCTTAGCCCAGACTAGCTCAGATACGCAGTATTTT.

The chain couples TRBV5-1 to TRBJ2-7; D might be TRBD2 (6 bases). The CDR3 runs to 19 residues. The germline V and J ends were trimmed by 0 bases and 3 bases, with 25 bases remaining between them. Germline CDR1 SGHRS, CDR2 YFSETQ. The CDR3 spells CASSLGVKTNVPGDYEQYF. DNA for the CDR3: TGCGCCAGCAGCTTGGGCGTCAAAACAAACGTACCGGGGGACTACGAGCAGTACTTC.